The 7 T cell receptor beta chains below all came from one sample that was sequenced in a study of cytomegalovirus exposure and HLA in healthy donors. The PCR was carried out with 60 Vbeta primers and 13 Jbeta primers. Data came from immunoSEQ multiplex PCR; TCRdb stores just in-frame clones and leaves some out. Seen here are 95,000 to 120,000 clones, about 61% observed once, and the top ten hold about 7.7%. Sequencing was carried out using PBMCs. These receptors all come from a man aged 18 to 29 in good health and CMV-seropositive.

CDR3 nucleotide sequence: TGTGCCAGCAGCTTAGGCGACAGGTTCCAAGAGACCCAGTACTTC. It encodes CASSLGDRFQETQYF. This chain joins TRBV7-9 and TRBJ2-5; tentatively, D is TRBD1 (6 bases). Trimming left V 1 base short and J 1 base short, with 10 bases between. The CDR3 is 15 amino acids. CDR1 is SEHNR, CDR2 FQNEAQ, per germline (reference sequence).

This clone was picked up a small number of times. V gene TRBV11-3 combines with J gene TRBJ2-5, with D possibly being TRBD1 (5 bases). The germline V and J ends were trimmed by 2 bases and 5 bases, with 15 bases remaining between them. Germline loops: CDR1 SGHNT, CDR2 YENEEA. This CDR3 has 15 amino acids. CDR3 DNA sequence: TGTGCCAGCAGCTTAAGGGAACAGGCGTCCGAGACCCAGTACTTC. Its protein product is CASSLREQASETQYF.

The V gene is TRBV14, the J gene TRBJ1-1; TRBD1 aligns across 8 bases. Germline lookup yields CDR1 SGHDN and CDR2 FVKESK. The CDR3 runs 15 residues. The V gene end was trimmed by 0 bases and the J gene end by 2 bases; junction bases not matched to a gene: 2. The CDR3 spells CASSQEDRGNTEAFF. CDR3 nucleotide sequence: TGTGCCAGCAGCCAAGAAGACAGGGGAAACACTGAAGCTTTCTTT.

The chain combines TRBV10-1 with TRBJ2-1; TRBD1 matches at 9 bases. The CDR3 contains 15 residues. The germline V gene has CDR1 WNHNN and CDR2 SYGVQD (reference sequence). V was clipped by 3 bases and J by 1 base; unmatched bases: 1. CDR3 region: CASSEGQGSYNEQFF. The CDR3 DNA reads TGCGCCAGCAGTGAAGGACAGGGGTCCTACAATGAGCAGTTCTTC.

V gene TRBV5-1 combines with J gene TRBJ2-3, with a tentative D call TRBD2 (6 bases). Germline V gene sequence: CDR1 SGHRS, CDR2 YFSETQ. This CDR3 is 13 amino acids long. V lost 8 bases to trimming and J lost 1 base, with 11 bases between them. CDR3 loop: CASGPSGTDTQYF. The CDR3 region has the DNA TGCGCCAGTGGCCCTAGCGGCACAGATACGCAGTATTTT. Combining the CDR3 with reference TRBV5-1 and TRBJ2-3 gives the whole variable domain KAGVTQTPRYLIKTRGQQVTLSCSPISGHRSVSWYQQTPGQGLQFLFEYFSETQRNKGNFPGRFSGRQFSNSRSEMNVSTLELGDSALYLCASGPSGTDTQYFGPGTRLTVL.

The rearrangement joins TRBV30 to TRBJ2-7; the match to TRBD1 covers 12 bases. The V and J ends lost 2 bases and 6 bases, in that order; junction bases with no gene match: 5. The CDR3 spans 14 residues. The V gene's germline CDR1 is GTSNPN and CDR2 SVGIG (reference sequence). CDR3 sequence (DNA): TGTGCCTGGAGTCGGGACAGGGGGCCCAGCGAGCAGTACTTC. Amino acid sequence: CAWSRDRGPSEQYF.

The chain combines TRBV9 with TRBJ2-5, with 9 bases aligning to TRBD2. Trimming took 4 bases from V and 5 from J; bases not matched to a gene: 18. From germline, CDR1 is SGDLS and CDR2 YYNGEE. The CDR3 totals 18 residues. The CDR3 sequence is CASSPFGAGGPEGETQYF. The CDR3, as DNA: TGTGCCAGCAGCCCGTTTGGTGCGGGGGGGCCGGAAGGTGAGACCCAGTACTTC.